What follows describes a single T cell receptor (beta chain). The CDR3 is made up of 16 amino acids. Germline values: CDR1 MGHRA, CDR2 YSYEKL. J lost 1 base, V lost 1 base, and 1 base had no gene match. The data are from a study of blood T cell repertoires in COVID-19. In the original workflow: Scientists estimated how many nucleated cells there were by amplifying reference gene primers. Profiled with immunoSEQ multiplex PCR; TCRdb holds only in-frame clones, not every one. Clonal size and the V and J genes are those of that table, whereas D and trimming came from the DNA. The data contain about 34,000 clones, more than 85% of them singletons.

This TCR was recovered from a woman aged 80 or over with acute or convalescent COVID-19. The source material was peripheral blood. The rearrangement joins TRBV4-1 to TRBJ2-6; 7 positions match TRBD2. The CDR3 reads CASSQVGGSGANVLTF. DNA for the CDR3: TGCGCCAGCAGCCAAGTCGGGGGGTCTGGGGCCAACGTCCTGACTTTC.